The 31 T cell receptor beta chains below were found in one sample sequenced in a study of Graves' ophthalmopathy and Graves' hyperthyroidism. The study amplified TCR beta CDR3 regions using RNA transcripts. HTBI-primed first-round RT-PCR preceded second-round multiplex PCR. TCRdb ran MiXCR on the multiplex PCR reads and lists one entry per CDR3 protein. This sample yields about 500,000 distinct CDR3 sequences, of which approximately 35% are seen a single time; 4% to 5% belongs to the top ten. Sequencing was carried out using peripheral blood or thyroid tissue (not recorded which). Every receptor here comes from an adult man with Graves' hyperthyroidism.

This clonotype was counted many times. The chain is built from TRBV5-1 and TRBJ1-1; TRBD1 aligns across 12 bases. CDR1 SGHRS and CDR2 YFSETQ come from the germline V gene. Losses at the gene ends were 6 bases for V and 3 bases for J; bases not matched to a gene: 6. The CDR3 runs 15 residues. CDR3 residues: CASTRGQGADTEAFF. CDR3 DNA: TGCGCCAGCACCCGGGGACAGGGGGCCGACACTGAAGCTTTCTTT.

This clonotype has at least ten counts. The V call is TRBV7-8, the J call TRBJ2-2; TRBD2 agrees at 10 bases. The CDR3 extends over 18 amino acids. The germline V gene has CDR1 SGHVS and CDR2 FQNEAQ. Trimming cost V 1 base and J 0 bases; bases outside gene matches: 5. The CDR3 nucleotides are TGTGCCAGCAGCTTAGGTTTAGCGGGGGGCACGAACACCGGGGAGCTGTTTTTT. Translation gives CASSLGLAGGTNTGELFF.

This clonotype was picked up many times. The V call is TRBV29-1, the J call TRBJ2-7; TRBD2 might be the D (6 bases). V shed 4 bases and J shed 0 bases, with 13 bases lying between them. The CDR3 spans 14 residues. Germline V gene data show CDR1 as SQVTM and CDR2 as ANQGSEA. The CDR3 sequence is CSVVGAGLSYEQYF. The CDR3 nucleotides are TGCAGCGTTGTAGGAGCGGGCCTCTCCTACGAGCAGTACTTC.

This clonotype was picked up many times. V and J are TRBV6-5 and TRBJ1-1; no clear D gene. This CDR3 is built from 12 residues. Germline lookup yields CDR1 MNHEY and CDR2 SVGAGI. The V and J ends lost 7 bases and 5 bases respectively, with 11 bases between them. CDR3 DNA: TGTGCCAGCACCTCATCGGGGACTGAAGCTTTCTTT. This gives the protein CASTSSGTEAFF.

This clonotype was recorded at least ten times. The rearrangement links TRBV6-6 to TRBJ2-5; TRBD2 might be the D (6 bases). V lost 5 bases, J lost 2 bases, and 9 bases lay in between. The CDR3 is 13 residues long. Per germline, CDR1 MNHNY and CDR2 SVGAGI (reference sequence). CDR3 sequence (DNA): TGTGCCAGCAGTGCGACTAGTCAAGAGACCCAGTACTTC. Translation: CASSATSQETQYF.

This clonotype has ten or more counts. The chain couples TRBV2 to TRBJ1-1, with 8 bases aligning to TRBD1. The CDR3 covers 16 residues. The germline CDR1 and CDR2 sequences are SNHLY and FYNNEI. With V trimmed by 6 bases and J by 7 bases, 16 bases remained unmatched. The CDR3 DNA reads TGTGCCAGCAGGGGGTTACGGGACAGGAGAAGCTTTGAAGCTTTCTTT. Its translation is CASRGLRDRRSFEAFF.

This rearrangement joins TRBV9 to TRBJ2-3; 8 bases line up with TRBD2. The V gene's germline CDR1 is SGDLS and CDR2 YYNGEE. Trimming removed 3 bases from V and 4 bases from J; junction bases left unmatched: 7. This CDR3 region has 15 residues. CDR3 sequence: CASSGSGVNSDTQYF. CDR3 nucleotides: TGTGCCAGCAGCGGTAGCGGGGTGAATTCAGATACGCAGTATTTT.

In its sample, this clonotype was seen many times. The chain links TRBV5-5 to TRBJ1-5; D not resolved. The germline V gene encodes CDR1 SGHKS and CDR2 YYEKEE (reference sequence). This CDR3 contains 15 residues. V was clipped by 4 bases and J by 1 base, with 12 bases between them. CDR3 in amino acids: CASSHGMVSNQPQHF. The CDR3 DNA sequence: TGTGCCAGCAGCCACGGAATGGTCAGCAATCAGCCCCAGCATTTT. Full variable domain (rest looked up from reference TRBV5-5 and TRBJ1-5): DAGVTQSPTHLIKTRGQQVTLRCSPISGHKSVSWYQQVLGQGPQFIFQYYEKEERGRGNFPDRFSARQFPNYSSELNVNALLLGDSALYLCASSHGMVSNQPQHFGDGTRLSIL.

This chain connects TRBV7-6 to TRBJ2-5, with 8 bases fitting TRBD1. The J call may be mistaken, given a closer DNA end match to TRBJ2-1. The CDR3 loop spans 16 amino acids. Per the germline V gene, CDR1 is SGHVS and CDR2 is FNYEAQ. The chain's CDR3 is CASSFPRQGTRNEQFF. In DNA form, the CDR3 reads TGTGCCAGCAGCTTCCCTAGACAGGGGACGCGGAATGAGCAGTTCTTC.

About this clonotype itself: This may be a read error: a much more frequent sequence differs by one nucleotide. The rearrangement links TRBV5-1 to TRBJ2-2, with D possibly being TRBD2 (7 bases). The CDR3 consists of 16 residues. Germline-derived CDR1 and CDR2 are SGHRS and YFSETQ. CDR3 protein: CASSFGGRTNTGELSF. Here the CDR3 DNA reads TGCGCCAGCAGCTTCGGGGGGCGAACGAACACCGGGGAGCTGTCTTTT. Combining the CDR3 with reference TRBV5-1 and TRBJ2-2 gives the whole variable domain KAGVTQTPRYLIKTRGQQVTLSCSPISGHRSVSWYQQTPGQGLQFLFEYFSETQRNKGNFPGRFSGRQFSNSRSEMNVSTLELGDSALYLCASSFGGRTNTGELSFGEGSRLTVL.

This clonotype occurred many times. The chain joins TRBV10-3 to TRBJ1-3; TRBD1 is a possible D gene (5 bases). Trimming removed 3 bases from V and 2 bases from J, with 8 bases in between. Germline V CDR1 and CDR2: ENHRY, SYGVKD. CDR3 length: 14 residues. Here the CDR3 reads CAISDETAGNTIYF. The CDR3 nucleotides are TGTGCCATCAGTGACGAGACAGCTGGAAACACCATATATTTT.

The chain recombines TRBV7-2 with TRBJ1-1; D unresolved. Between the trimmed V and J ends, which lost 3 bases and 3 bases, there was a span of 11 bases. Germline V lookup: CDR1 SGHTA, CDR2 FQGNSA. The CDR3 is 14 residues long. The CDR3 DNA reads TGTGCCAGCAGCTTGGTACCGGGGTACACTGAAGCTTTCTTT. It yields the protein CASSLVPGYTEAFF.

The gene calls are TRBV7-9 and TRBJ2-2; TRBD1 agrees at 12 bases. Germline lookup yields CDR1 SEHNR and CDR2 FQNEAQ (reference sequence). This CDR3 contains 18 residues. The V gene end was trimmed by 4 bases and the J gene end by 4 bases; junction bases not matched to a gene: 10. CDR3 in amino acids: CASSSLVGTGGVTGELFF. The CDR3 region has the DNA TGTGCCAGCAGCTCCTTAGTTGGGACAGGGGGCGTCACCGGGGAGCTGTTTTTT.

This clonotype was observed many times. The chain joins TRBV19 to TRBJ2-5; possibly TRBD2 for D (6 bases). Trimming took 7 bases from V and 5 from J, leaving 17 bases between them. The germline CDR1 and CDR2 sequences are LNHDA and SQIVND (reference sequence). CDR3 length: 14 residues. CDR3 DNA: TGTGCCAGTACCCCGGTCGGAGGGATGGAGACCCAGTACTTC. Protein product: CASTPVGGMETQYF. Looking up the rest from reference TRBV19 and TRBJ2-5 gives the full variable domain: DGGITQSPKYLFRKEGQNVTLSCEQNLNHDAMYWYRQDPGQGLRLIYYSQIVNDFQKGDIAEGYSVSREKKESFPLTVTSAQKNPTAFYLCASTPVGGMETQYFGPGTRLLVL.

This clonotype has at least ten counts. V gene TRBV6-1 combines with J gene TRBJ1-5; 9 positions agree with TRBD1. Germline V lookup: CDR1 MNHNS, CDR2 SASEGT. The CDR3 contains 16 residues. V was clipped by 1 base and J by 2 bases; unmatched bases: 3. CDR3 residues: CASSEGTGAGNQPQHF. The CDR3 DNA is TGTGCCAGCAGTGAAGGGACAGGGGCCGGCAATCAGCCCCAGCATTTT.

This clonotype was picked up many times. V is TRBV14 and J is TRBJ2-2; no firm D call. Germline V lookup: CDR1 SGHDN, CDR2 FVKESK. Trimming pared 4 bases from V and 6 bases from J, leaving 6 bases between. The CDR3 extends over 12 amino acids. This CDR3 is CASSPSSGELFF. The CDR3 DNA is TGTGCCAGCAGCCCCAGTTCCGGGGAGCTGTTTTTT.

About this clonotype: Just one base apart from a much larger clone, this may be a read error. The V call is TRBV10-3, the J call TRBJ1-4, with TRBD1 matching over 9 bases. The CDR3 has 14 residues. Germline V gene sequence: CDR1 ENHRY, CDR2 SYGVKD. J gave up 8 bases and V 4 bases, and 5 bases lay outside the gene matches. CDR3 nucleotides: TGTGCCATCAGTGTCCTGGGACAGGGCGAAAAACTGTTTTTT. Encoded protein: CAISVLGQGEKLFF.

Only a few counts were recorded for this clonotype. The chain recombines TRBV12-3 or TRBV12-4 with TRBJ1-1; D gene ambiguous. Trimming took 3 bases from V and 2 from J, leaving 22 bases between them. The CDR3 extends over 18 amino acids. The DNA of the CDR3 is TGTGCCAGCAGTTTTTTCATTTTCGAGGGCCGCGTTAACACTGAAGCTTTCTTT. Translated, it gives CASSFFIFEGRVNTEAFF.

In this sample, this clonotype turned up many times. The rearrangement uses TRBV20-1 and TRBJ1-1; no reliable D call. The CDR3 covers 12 residues. Looked up from germline, CDR1 is DFQATT and CDR2 is SNEGSKA (reference sequence). V was cut by 0 bases and J by 8 bases, with 10 bases left in between. This CDR3 is CSARDQGLEAFF. In DNA, the CDR3 is TGCAGTGCTAGAGATCAAGGACTCGAAGCTTTCTTT.

There are many counts of this clonotype. J is TRBJ2-7 and V is TRBV9; 16 bases match TRBD2. Unmatched junction bases numbered 2, after V lost 3 bases and J lost 2 bases. The CDR3 runs 16 residues. Germline V gene lookup returns CDR1 SGDLS and CDR2 YYNGEE. The CDR3 coding sequence is TGTGCCAGCAGCGCCGGGACTAGCGGGGGGGCCTACGAGCAGTACTTC. Encoded protein: CASSAGTSGGAYEQYF.

The J gene is TRBJ1-1, the V gene TRBV6-6, with TRBD1 matching 7 bases. CDR3 length: 15 residues. The V and J ends lost 5 bases and 4 bases, in that order; junction bases with no gene match: 10. The germline V gene encodes CDR1 MNHNY and CDR2 SVGAGI (reference sequence). Written as DNA, the CDR3 is TGTGCCAGCAGTGATCCAGGGGGGACGGTCACTGAAGCTTTCTTT. Translating gives CASSDPGGTVTEAFF.

This chain uses TRBV19 with TRBJ1-5; 7 nucleotides align to TRBD1. CDR1 and CDR2 from the germline V gene are LNHDA and SQIVND (reference sequence). The trim removed 8 bases at V and 5 bases at J, leaving 12 bases unmatched. The CDR3 consists of 15 residues. The CDR3 nucleotides read TGTGCCAGTTCCAAGCACGGGACAGCACATCAGCCCCAGCATTTT. Its translation: CASSKHGTAHQPQHF.

The sample holds many counts of this clonotype. V gene TRBV25-1 combines with J gene TRBJ2-7; TRBD2 is a possible D gene (5 bases). V was clipped by 5 bases and J by 6 bases, with 29 bases between them. This CDR3 contains 18 residues. Germline CDR1 MGHDK, CDR2 SYGVNS. This CDR3 is CASSLGSTLGEVDREQYF. The DNA for the CDR3 is TGTGCCAGCAGTCTAGGATCGACTCTGGGAGAGGTCGATCGCGAGCAGTACTTC.

The chain is built from TRBV7-9 and TRBJ2-3, with TRBD2 matching over 13 bases. Germline values: CDR1 SEHNR, CDR2 FQNEAQ (reference sequence). This CDR3 contains 16 residues. V was pared by 4 bases and J by 4 bases, with 5 bases of the junction left unmatched. The CDR3 region has the DNA TGTGCCAGCAGCTCCAGGACTAGCGGGAGCTCAGATACGCAGTATTTT. Translation: CASSSRTSGSSDTQYF.

The chain is built from TRBV15 and TRBJ1-6; TRBD1 is a possible D gene (6 bases). Trimming cost V 4 bases and J 13 bases, with 20 bases left between them. This CDR3 contains 15 residues. Per the germline V gene, CDR1 is LNHNV and CDR2 is YYDKDF (reference sequence). CDR3 bases: TGTGCCACCAGCATGGACCTGGACAGTGGTTCGCCCCTCCACTTT. This sequence encodes CATSMDLDSGSPLHF.

The V call is TRBV29-1, the J call TRBJ1-2; weak D call: TRBD1 (5 bases). This CDR3 comprises 13 residues. The germline V gene has CDR1 SQVTM and CDR2 ANQGSEA. The CDR3 DNA follows: TGCAGTGTTAGTGGGGGGAACAACTATGGCTACACCTTC. Its protein product is CSVSGGNNYGYTF.

This clonotype occurred many times. The chain employs TRBV20-1 and TRBJ2-5, with 8 bases lining up with TRBD1. CDR3 length: 14 amino acids. Per the germline V gene, CDR1 is DFQATT and CDR2 is SNEGSKA (reference sequence). Losses at the gene ends were 3 bases for V and 0 bases for J; bases not matched to a gene: 3. CDR3 protein: CSASDRGYQETQYF. The CDR3 DNA is TGCAGTGCTAGCGACAGGGGTTACCAAGAGACCCAGTACTTC.

This clonotype was observed a handful of times. This chain connects TRBV3-1 to TRBJ2-7; no clear D. The CDR3 is made up of 14 amino acids. Germline V gene data show CDR1 as LGHDT and CDR2 as YNNKEL (reference sequence). The V end lost 1 base, the J end lost 2 bases, and 9 bases lay between the germline ends. CDR3 sequence reads: CASSQGLGAYEQYF. The CDR3 DNA reads TGTGCCAGCAGCCAAGGACTTGGGGCCTACGAGCAGTACTTC.

This clonotype has more than one count but fewer than ten. The chain couples TRBV28 to TRBJ1-1, with D possibly matching TRBD1 (5 bases). The CDR3 totals 15 residues. V lost 9 bases, J lost 0 bases, and 17 bases lay in between. The germline gives CDR1 MDHEN, CDR2 SYDVKM. The CDR3 coding sequence is TGTGCCAGTCACCCGGGGGGGATAATGAACACTGAAGCTTTCTTT. It translates to CASHPGGIMNTEAFF. The variable domain in full, completed from reference TRBV28 and TRBJ1-1, reads DVKVTQSSRYLVKRTGEKVFLECVQDMDHENMFWYRQDPGLGLRLIYFSYDVKMKEKGDIPEGYSVSREKKERFSLILESASTNQTSMYLCASHPGGIMNTEAFFGQGTRLTVV.

Comment on this clonotype: This may arise from a read error, as a much more abundant clone is one base away. The J gene is TRBJ2-7, the V gene TRBV20-1; D not resolved. Germline V gives CDR1 DFQATT, CDR2 SNEGSKA (reference sequence). The CDR3 spans 12 residues. V was cut by 3 bases and J by 9 bases, with 15 bases left in between. CDR3 loop: CSASGWPHGQYF. CDR3 nucleotides: TGCAGTGCTAGCGGGTGGCCCCACGGGCAGTACTTC.

The chain recombines TRBV10-3 with TRBJ2-2, with TRBD1 identical over 11 bases. Per the germline V gene, CDR1 is ENHRY and CDR2 is SYGVKD. This CDR3 contains 16 residues. The trim removed 4 bases at V and 5 bases at J, leaving 6 bases unmatched. The CDR3 DNA sequence: TGTGCCATCAGTGGGACAGGGGGCGTTATGACCGGGGAGCTGTTTTTT. Amino acids: CAISGTGGVMTGELFF.